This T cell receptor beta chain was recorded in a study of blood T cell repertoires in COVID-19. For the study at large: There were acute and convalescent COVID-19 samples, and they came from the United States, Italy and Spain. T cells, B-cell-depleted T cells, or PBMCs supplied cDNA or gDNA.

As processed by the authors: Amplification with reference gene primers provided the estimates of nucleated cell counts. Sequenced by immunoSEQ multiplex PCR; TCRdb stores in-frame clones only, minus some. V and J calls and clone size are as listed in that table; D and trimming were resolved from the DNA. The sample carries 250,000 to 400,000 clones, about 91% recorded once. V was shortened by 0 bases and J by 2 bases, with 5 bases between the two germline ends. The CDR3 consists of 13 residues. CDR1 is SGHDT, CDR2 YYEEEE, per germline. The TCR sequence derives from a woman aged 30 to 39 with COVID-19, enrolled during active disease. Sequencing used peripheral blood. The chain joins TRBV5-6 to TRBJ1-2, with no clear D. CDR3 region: CASSLVQNYGYTF. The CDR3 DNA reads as TGTGCCAGCAGCTTGGTGCAGAACTATGGCTACACCTTC.